This T cell receptor beta chain stems from a study of T cell changes during pregnancy in multiple sclerosis. The germline CDR1 and CDR2 sequences are WNHNN and SYGVQD (reference sequence). With V trimmed by 2 bases and J by 0 bases, 3 bases remained unmatched. This CDR3 is 17 amino acids long. The repertoire was sequenced with immunoSEQ multiplex PCR; TCRdb's copy has only in-frame clones and lacks some. The data contain around 77,000 clones, roughly 91% of them singletons. This clonotype originated in a female donor in good health, enrolled as a control in a pregnancy study. The chain links TRBV10-1 to TRBJ2-3; 12 bases fit TRBD2. The material sequenced was peripheral blood, taken in the third trimester of pregnancy. CDR3 in DNA: TGCGCCAGCAGTGAGGGGGGGACTAGCGGGAGCACAGATACGCAGTATTTT. It encodes CASSEGGTSGSTDTQYF.